This TCR beta chain was observed in a study of blood T cell repertoires in COVID-19. Libraries were prepared by immunoSEQ multiplex PCR; TCRdb keeps only in-frame clonotypes and omits some of them. The sample records some 200,000 clones, 89% being singletons. Trimming pared 3 bases from V and 0 bases from J, leaving 14 bases between. The CDR3 runs to 17 residues. CDR1 and CDR2 (germline): PRHDT, FYEKMQ (reference sequence). Sequencing was done on a sample of PBMCs or T cells enriched from blood (not recorded which). The chain joins TRBV13 to TRBJ2-2; the D gene is possibly TRBD1 (6 bases). This TCR came from a woman aged 18-30 years who had recovered from COVID-19. The CDR3 sequence: CASSLMSWGPNTGELFF. The DNA for the CDR3 is TGTGCCAGCAGCTTGATGTCTTGGGGGCCGAACACCGGGGAGCTGTTTTTT.